This TCR beta chain was recovered during a study of blood T cell repertoires in COVID-19 (dated by TCRdb to the early 2020s). In the study overall: Collaborator samples came from the United States, Italy and Spain and covered acute and convalescent phases of COVID-19. The prospective study material was composed of cDNA or gDNA derived from T cells, B-cell-depleted T cells, or PBMCs. Subjects who had been exposed to COVID-19, were actively infected with it, or had recovered from it provided the deeply sampled blood TCRbeta repertoires that made up the dataset. The repertoires were released in a freely available public database meant as a resource for research on the immune response to SARS-CoV-2. Samples came from the ongoing ImmuneRACE study (first 160 participants) plus 1,254 subjects from 6 global collaborators. Nearly every sample came with metadata listing a de-identified subject ID, COVID-19 status, age in years and sex. Where available, HLA class I and class II types were obtained from metadata supplied by the sample provider rather than from assay-based typing.

The immunoSEQ Assay, a bias-controlled multiplex PCR, was used to amplify TCRbeta CDR3 regions from genomic DNA. In the paper's pipeline: The number of nucleated cells in each sample was estimated from the amplification of reference gene primers within the assay. Sequence reads were collapsed and filtered to measure the absolute abundance of every unique TCRbeta CDR3 rearrangement. For each sample, productive Simpson clonality was calculated by taking the square root of Simpson's diversity index across productive rearrangements. Held by TCRdb, this immuneACCESS table contains in-frame sequences only and omits some clones. Under half of the omission traces to an unresolved V gene where checked; the cause of the rest is unknown. V and J calls and clone size are as listed in that table; D and trimming were resolved from the DNA. The table for this sample lists around 210,000 clones; around four fifths of them were counted only once. The ten largest account for about 0.91% of the sample.

General study outcomes and caveats: How much clinical and demographic metadata was included differed by source and by participant, and the metadata was provided uncurated.

Relative to germline, V is 1 base shorter and J is 8 bases shorter, with 21 bases between their ends. The CDR3 goes from the cysteine to the phenylalanine over 17 residues. The DNA shown is the 51-base CDR3, in frame from base 1. Based on the germline V gene, the CDR1 and CDR2 sequences are MNHEY and SVGEGT. One collaborating source in Seattle enrolled patients while the patients were actively infected and followed the patients over time throughout the course of disease. Each collaborating institution followed its own protocols to collect whole blood in K2EDTA tubes. Collaborator samples were shipped for TCRbeta analysis as frozen whole blood, isolated PBMCs, or DNA extracted from either sample type. This clone has a handful of counts. The antigen it binds to is not known. No per-base quality is available; no much larger clone lies one base away.

The receptor was isolated from a man aged 60 to 75 with COVID-19, enrolled during active disease. Sequenced input: peripheral blood. The chain links TRBV6-2 or TRBV6-3 with TRBJ1-5; D gene: possibly TRBD1, on 5 matching bases. At the DNA level, the sequence is TGTGCCAGCAGTTACTTTCGGGGGTTGTGGGCCGGGGAGCCCCAGCATTTT. Translation gives CASSYFRGLWAGEPQHF.